These 22 T cell receptor beta chains were all obtained from the same sample, sequenced in a study of cytomegalovirus exposure and HLA in healthy donors. Amplification used 60 Vbeta primers and 13 Jbeta primers. Profiled with immunoSEQ multiplex PCR; TCRdb holds only in-frame clones, not every one. The table lists about 200,000 clones, roughly 13% of them singletons. Sequencing used PBMCs. The receptors stem from a middle-aged man in good health and CMV-seropositive.

This clone was seen a few times. This chain uses TRBV6-5 with TRBJ1-1, with 7 nucleotides matching TRBD1. Trimming cost V 7 bases and J 5 bases; bases outside gene matches: 7. The CDR3 extends over 13 amino acids. Looked up from germline, CDR1 is MNHEY and CDR2 is SVGAGI. In DNA form, the CDR3 reads TGTGCCAGCAACCCGACAGGGCGAACTGAAGCTTTCTTT. Its translation is CASNPTGRTEAFF.

The chain employs TRBV5-1 and TRBJ1-5, with 8 bases that match TRBD1. The CDR3 totals 13 residues. In germline, CDR1 is SGHRS, CDR2 YFSETQ. V was pared by 4 bases and J by 5 bases, with 2 bases of the junction left unmatched. CDR3 region: CASSPDRDQPQHF. CDR3 in DNA: TGCGCCAGCAGCCCGGACAGGGATCAGCCCCAGCATTTT.

This clone was seen a few times. Within the sample, other DNA sequences also encode this same CDR3. V is TRBV30 and J is TRBJ1-2; D is unresolved. Germline lookup yields CDR1 GTSNPN and CDR2 SVGIG (reference sequence). This CDR3 has 11 residues. The V end was cut by 0 bases, the J end by 7 bases, with 6 bases between. This CDR3 is CAWSVGAGYTF. The CDR3 bases are TGTGCCTGGAGTGTAGGAGCTGGCTACACCTTC.

The chain joins TRBV10-3 to TRBJ1-5; TRBD1 is a possible D gene (6 bases). The germline gives CDR1 ENHRY, CDR2 SYGVKD. Trimming stripped 10 bases from V and 5 bases from J, with 15 bases between. The length of the CDR3 is 13 residues. The CDR3 reads CATRTGGDQPQHF. DNA for the CDR3: TGTGCCACTCGGACGGGGGGCGATCAGCCCCAGCATTTT.

J is TRBJ1-4 and V is TRBV19; 7 bases are a match to TRBD1. The CDR3 is 15 amino acids. The V segment lost 4 bases and the J segment 0 bases; nucleotides outside the gene matches: 2. Germline CDR1 reads LNHDA; CDR2 reads SQIVND (reference sequence). The DNA for the CDR3 is TGTGCCAGTAGTACCGGGACAGCAACTAATGAAAAACTGTTTTTT. Amino acids: CASSTGTATNEKLFF.

The chain employs TRBV7-6 and TRBJ1-1; 9 positions match TRBD1. The trim removed 5 bases at V and 1 base at J, leaving 5 bases unmatched. Germline CDR1 and CDR2: SGHVS and FNYEAQ. The CDR3 spans 15 residues. The CDR3 nucleotides read TGTGCCAGCAGCCTGGGGACAGGGTGGAACACTGAAGCTTTCTTT. This encodes CASSLGTGWNTEAFF.

This clone came up a few times. CDR3 nucleotide sequence: TGTGCCAGCAGCTTAAGCGGGGGGGCCTTCTACGAGCAGTACTTC. Residues: CASSLSGGAFYEQYF. The J gene is TRBJ2-7, the V gene TRBV7-2; TRBD2 aligns across 10 bases. CDR1 and CDR2 from the germline V gene are SGHTA and FQGNSA. The CDR3 spans 15 residues. V lost 2 bases, J lost 3 bases, and 4 bases stayed unmatched.

This clone was recorded a few times. This chain's CDR3 is CSVVERGRTDTQYF. The CDR3 DNA follows: TGCAGCGTTGTTGAGCGGGGAAGGACAGATACGCAGTATTTT. The chain employs TRBV29-1 and TRBJ2-3, with TRBD2 identical over 7 bases. V lost 4 bases, J lost 3 bases, and 7 bases stayed unmatched. This CDR3 comprises 14 residues. CDR1 and CDR2 from the germline V gene are SQVTM and ANQGSEA.

The V call is TRBV5-1, the J call TRBJ2-5; 7 nucleotides match TRBD1. V was clipped by 4 bases and J by 5 bases; unmatched bases: 14. The germline V gene has CDR1 SGHRS and CDR2 YFSETQ. The CDR3 consists of 16 residues. CDR3 nucleotides: TGCGCCAGCAGCCTCACCGGGACAGTTGGTTCGGAGACCCAGTACTTC. It yields the protein CASSLTGTVGSETQYF.

This clone turned up a few times. This rearrangement joins TRBV4-3 to TRBJ1-1; 7 bases match TRBD1. The CDR3 covers 13 residues. J gave up 7 bases and V 0 bases, and 2 bases lay outside the gene matches. CDR1 LGHNA and CDR2 YSLEER come from the germline V gene. CDR3 sequence: CASSQDRDSEAFF. The CDR3 nucleotides are TGCGCCAGCAGCCAAGATCGGGACAGTGAAGCTTTCTTT.

With regard to this clone: Mismatch with germline at one junction end may stem from a read error. Different DNA sequences within this sample yield the same CDR3. The V and J genes are TRBV5-1 and TRBJ1-1, with D tentatively TRBD1 (5 bases). CDR3 length: 13 residues. Per the germline V gene, CDR1 is SGHRS and CDR2 is YFSETQ. This CDR3 is CASSLFQDTEAFF. In DNA, the CDR3 is TGCGCCAGCAGCTTGTTCCAGGACACTGAAGCTTTCTTC.

This clone was detected a few times. The rearrangement links TRBV2 to TRBJ1-6; D ambiguous. Trimming took 2 bases from V and 10 from J, leaving 6 bases between them. This CDR3 spans 12 amino acids. CDR1 and CDR2 from the germline V gene are SNHLY and FYNNEI. CDR3 sequence reads: CASSEPYSPLHF. The CDR3 region has the DNA TGTGCCAGCAGTGAACCCTACTCACCCCTCCACTTT.

The table lists this clone with a few counts. The junction shows a germline mismatch at one end, possibly a read error. The chain employs TRBV30 and TRBJ1-2; D gene ambiguous. The CDR3 has 13 residues. Germline V lookup: CDR1 GTSNPN, CDR2 SVGIG (reference sequence). The DNA of the CDR3 is TGTGCCTGGAGTGTACCACCCCCCGGCGCTGGAGGCTTC. Translation: CAWSVPPPGAGGF.

In its sample, this clone was seen a few times. The chain is built from TRBV28 and TRBJ1-2; 7 positions agree with TRBD1. This CDR3 region has 16 residues. Losses at the gene ends were 5 bases for V and 6 bases for J; bases not matched to a gene: 15. Germline CDR1 reads MDHEN; CDR2 reads SYDVKM. The CDR3 protein is CASSTPTGSPLDGYTF. DNA of the CDR3: TGTGCCAGCAGTACCCCGACAGGGTCCCCTTTAGATGGCTACACCTTC.

The chain recombines TRBV5-1 with TRBJ1-2; 7 bases agree with TRBD1. This CDR3 region has 14 residues. Per the germline V gene, CDR1 is SGHRS and CDR2 is YFSETQ. Losses at the gene ends were 4 bases for V and 4 bases for J; bases not matched to a gene: 7. The CDR3 DNA reads as TGCGCCAGCAGCCCCGGGACAGCTCTCTATGGCTACACCTTC. As protein: CASSPGTALYGYTF.

This chain uses TRBV11-3 with TRBJ2-7; 7 bases line up with TRBD1. Trimming took 1 base from V and 3 from J; bases not matched to a gene: 12. Per germline, CDR1 SGHNT and CDR2 YENEEA. The CDR3 runs to 17 residues. The CDR3 sequence: CASSLADRVRGFYEQYF. CDR3 in DNA: TGTGCCAGCAGCTTAGCCGACAGGGTGAGGGGTTTCTACGAGCAGTACTTC.

This clone has more than one count but fewer than ten. The rearrangement uses TRBV27 and TRBJ1-1; 10 positions agree with TRBD1. V trimming: 5 bases; J trimming: 5 bases; junction bases outside the gene matches: 5. This CDR3 comprises 14 residues. The germline V gene encodes CDR1 MNHEY and CDR2 SMNVEV (reference sequence). The CDR3 here is CASSPGQGWTEAFF. The CDR3 region has the DNA TGTGCCAGCAGTCCGGGACAGGGGTGGACTGAAGCTTTCTTT.

J is TRBJ2-3 and V is TRBV12-5, with no clear D. This CDR3 comprises 13 residues. CDR1 is LGHNT, CDR2 FRNRAP, per germline. Trimming took 1 base from V and 10 from J, leaving 12 bases between them. The CDR3, as DNA: TGTGCTAGTGGTTTGGCTCCGATCGAGGCGCAGTATTTT. It encodes CASGLAPIEAQYF. The variable domain in full, with the rest retrieved from reference TRBV12-5 and TRBJ2-3, is DARVTQTPRHKVTEMGQEVTMRCQPILGHNTVFWYRQTMMQGLELLAYFRNRAPLDDSGMPKDRFSAEMPDATLATLKIQPSEPRDSAVYFCASGLAPIEAQYFGPGTRLTVL.

The J gene is TRBJ2-1, the V gene TRBV4-2; 7 bases line up with TRBD1. V shed 5 bases, J shed 10 bases, and the junction held 8 bases outside the gene matches. From germline, CDR1 is LGHNA and CDR2 YNFKEQ. CDR3 size: 13 residues. This chain's CDR3 is CASSYSGGPEQFF. The CDR3 DNA reads TGTGCCAGCAGCTACTCAGGGGGTCCGGAGCAGTTCTTC.

There are a few counts of this clone. This sequence joins TRBV10-3 and TRBJ2-1, with TRBD2 matching over 9 bases. The CDR3 extends over 15 amino acids. Germline-derived CDR1 and CDR2 are ENHRY and SYGVKD. V gave up 0 bases and J gave up 15 bases; unmatched junction bases: 12. The CDR3 region has the DNA TGTGCCATCAGTGAGTCGATCGCTAGCGGGGATATTCCGTTCTTC. Protein sequence: CAISESIASGDIPFF.

This clone has just a few counts. A single base is all that separates this from a far larger clone, so a read error is likely. This same CDR3 is encoded by further DNA sequences in the sample. The CDR3 loop reads CASSEEPEGSPLHF. The CDR3 nucleotides read TGTGCCAGCAGCGAGGAACCCGAGGGTTCACCCCTCCACTTT. The chain couples TRBV6-4 to TRBJ1-6; D is ambiguous. V lost 6 bases and J 9 bases, leaving 15 bases between the germline ends. This CDR3 region has 14 residues. Germline V gene lookup returns CDR1 MRHNA and CDR2 SNTAGT.

This clone has more than one count but fewer than ten. The V gene is TRBV19, the J gene TRBJ1-5; D is unresolved. In germline, CDR1 is LNHDA, CDR2 SQIVND (reference sequence). V lost 3 bases and J 1 base, leaving 10 bases between the germline ends. The CDR3 length is 15 residues. The CDR3 loop is CASSMSGESNQPQHF. The CDR3 bases are TGTGCCAGTAGTATGAGTGGTGAAAGCAATCAGCCCCAGCATTTT.